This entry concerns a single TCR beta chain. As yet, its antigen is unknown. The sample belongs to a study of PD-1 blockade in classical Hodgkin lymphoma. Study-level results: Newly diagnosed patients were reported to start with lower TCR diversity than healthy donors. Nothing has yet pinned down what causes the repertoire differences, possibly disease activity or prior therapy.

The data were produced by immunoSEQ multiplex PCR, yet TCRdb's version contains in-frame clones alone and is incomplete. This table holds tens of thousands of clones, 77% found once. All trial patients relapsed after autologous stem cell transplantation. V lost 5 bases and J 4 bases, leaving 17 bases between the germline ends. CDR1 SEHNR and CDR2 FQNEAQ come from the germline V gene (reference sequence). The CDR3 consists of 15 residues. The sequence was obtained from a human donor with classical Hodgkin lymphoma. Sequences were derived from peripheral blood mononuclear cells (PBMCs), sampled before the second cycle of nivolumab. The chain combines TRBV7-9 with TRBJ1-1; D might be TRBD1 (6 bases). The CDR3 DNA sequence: TGTGCCAGCAGCCCCTACAGGGACGAGAGCACTGAAGCTTTCTTT. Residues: CASSPYRDESTEAFF.